This T cell receptor (beta chain) was documented in a study of T cell responses to AZD1222 COVID-19 vaccine (dated by TCRdb to the early 2020s). Turning to the overall study: A total of just over 230 trial participants underwent TCR sequencing, of whom 207 received two doses of AZD1222 and some 26 received two doses of the MenACWY control vaccine. Trial participants were enrolled into age subgroups of 18-55, 56-69 and 70-plus years, which contained around 150, 28 and 57 TCR-sequenced participants, respectively.

About this clone itself: What antigen it recognizes has not been identified. Within one base of it there is no much larger clone, and no base qualities were kept.

The CDR3 regions of human TCRbeta chains were analyzed by immunosequencing. The paper's processing steps were these. Repertoire TCRs were matched against a reference library of SARS-CoV-2-specific TCRs generated with the MIRA antigen-specificity platform. Breadth was defined as the fraction of unique TCRs that were SARS-CoV-2-associated, and depth was defined as the fraction of total T cells that were SARS-CoV-2-associated. Using the MIRA data, each spike-specific TCR was mapped to the spike region that the TCR reacts to and placed in a CD4 or CD8 class. Log10-transformed breadth and depth values were compared by one-way ANOVA with Sidak's multiple comparisons tests. In its TCRdb copy, this immuneACCESS table keeps in-frame sequences only and misses some clones. Where compared with another copy, unresolved V genes explain less than half of these, and the others have no known cause. The V and J calls and clone size come from that table; D and trimming were worked out from the DNA. Present in this sample are 55,000 to 65,000 clones, 85% to 90% of which were seen just once. The ten most abundant clones make up about 6.3% of the sample.

Compared with germline, V lacks 6 bases and J lacks 5 bases; bases without a gene match: 3. The CDR3 runs 13 residues from the cysteine to the phenylalanine. Kept here is only the CDR3 DNA, which spans 39 bases and is read in frame from base 1. From the germline V gene, CDR1 is KGHSH and CDR2 is LQKENI. Points the paper makes about the study in general: Most participants were white British and females outnumbered males, and the authors suggested that clonal diversity may have been underestimated. In the small 56-69-year group, the increase in depth fell short of significance, most likely because of low power. Vaccine-associated CD4 TCRs spanned the whole spike protein, with dominant responses in regions 160-218 and 743-854. Conclusions about previously exposed vaccinees are limited, since just 5 to 7 AZD1222 recipients were seropositive for SARS-CoV-2 at baseline. Epitopes outside the regions mutated in the B.1.351 and B.1.1.7 variants were reportedly recognized by nearly half of the unique spike-specific TCRs. After two AZD1222 doses, both the breadth and the depth of spike-specific TCRs were significantly higher than at day 0 and than in MenACWY recipients. Because no samples from the day 14 peak response were available, repertoires could be characterized only after the peak T cell response.

What this sample's time point label stands for: about 28 days (+/-7) after the second vaccine dose. Because spike-specific TCR depth and breadth did not differ between the two schedules, AZD1222 recipients who got a second dose at roughly 4 weeks were pooled with those who got a second dose at roughly 12 weeks. The vaccinee samples were drawn from two UK trials, COV001 and COV002, one of which was a single-blind randomized controlled phase 2/3 trial testing AZD1222 (ChAdOx1 nCoV-19) in healthy adults. For TCRbeta chain sequencing, PBMC samples from trial participants were taken at day 0 and at day 28 after the second dose.

The chain joins TRBV18 to TRBJ2-1; a stretch of 8 junction bases matches TRBD2. The sample here was peripheral blood, taken 28 days after the second AZD1222 dose. The clonotype originates from an adult who received the AZD1222 COVID-19 vaccine. The bases are TGTGCCAGCTCTCTCGGGAGGGACAATGAGCAGTTCTTC. Its protein reads: CASSLGRDNEQFF.